The T cell receptor (beta chain) described here comes from a study of graft-versus-host responses after intestinal transplantation. Study details: Tacrolimus and steroids were given for around three years to all recipients after anti-thymocyte globulin induction. Study-wide points: GvH clones were identified in recipient marrow, with some first appearing in ileum or blood.

Assay: immunoSEQ multiplex PCR; the TCRdb copy retains only in-frame clones and omits some. The repertoire holds some 150,000 clones, with 85% to 95% as singletons. Notes on this clone: Its antigen is still unknown.

Trimming stripped 0 bases from V and 0 bases from J, with 13 bases between. CDR3 size: 17 residues. Germline CDR1 is MNHNS and CDR2 is SASEGT. The rearrangement links TRBV6-1 to TRBJ2-3; D unclear. The source was unstimulated CD4+ T cells sorted from spleen or lymph node cells, collected before intestinal transplant. The TCR comes from a human donor who received an intestinal transplant. This CDR3 is CASSEAPNVLSTDTQYF. The CDR3 DNA reads TGTGCCAGCAGTGAAGCGCCAAACGTACTCAGCACAGATACGCAGTATTTT.